Listed here are 8 T cell receptor beta chains from one sample, sequenced in a study of blood T cell repertoires in COVID-19. Profiling relied on immunoSEQ multiplex PCR, and the TCRdb table lists in-frame clones only, not all of them. Altogether some 160,000 clones are present, roughly nine tenths being singletons, with the ten largest covering 3%. Specimen: peripheral blood. These receptors came from a woman aged 60-75 years with active COVID-19.

The rearrangement uses TRBV4-1 and TRBJ2-7; no clear D gene. Trimming cost V 0 bases and J 0 bases, with 12 bases left between them. The length of the CDR3 is 16 residues. Germline V gene lookup returns CDR1 MGHRA and CDR2 YSYEKL. DNA of the CDR3: TGCGCCAGCAGCCAAGATCCAGTGACAACCTCCTACGAGCAGTACTTC. This codes for CASSQDPVTTSYEQYF.

The gene calls are TRBV5-1 and TRBJ1-2, with D unresolved. CDR1 is SGHRS and CDR2 is YFSETQ in the germline V gene. Trimming took 0 bases from V and 9 from J, leaving 12 bases between them. This CDR3 has 13 residues. This chain's CDR3 is CASSLALGERYTF. CDR3 sequence (DNA): TGCGCCAGCAGCTTGGCATTAGGAGAACGCTACACCTTC.

The V call is TRBV18, the J call TRBJ1-1, with a possible D match to TRBD1 (6 bases). The CDR3 is made up of 15 amino acids. The germline V gene encodes CDR1 KGHSH and CDR2 LQKENI. The V gene lost 2 bases and the J gene lost 1 base, with 11 bases spanning the gap. The CDR3 coding sequence is TGTGCCAGCTCACCAGGGCAGGGGCCGAACACTGAAGCTTTCTTT. Protein sequence: CASSPGQGPNTEAFF.

This clone was counted a single time. The chain is built from TRBV2 and TRBJ1-1; a possible D gene is TRBD1 (5 bases). CDR3 size: 12 residues. Germline V lookup: CDR1 SNHLY, CDR2 FYNNEI. V was pared by 11 bases and J by 5 bases, with 15 bases between. Here the CDR3 DNA reads TGTGCCTCGAAAGGGGATAGGACTGAAGCTTTCTTT. Translated: CASKGDRTEAFF.

The chain recombines TRBV5-1 with TRBJ2-7, with TRBD1 identical over 9 bases. Losses at the gene ends were 3 bases for V and 0 bases for J; bases not matched to a gene: 7. The length of the CDR3 is 16 residues. From germline, CDR1 is SGHRS and CDR2 YFSETQ. The chain's CDR3 is CASSWGDRDYSYEQYF. The DNA of the CDR3 is TGCGCCAGCAGCTGGGGGGACAGGGATTACTCCTACGAGCAGTACTTC.

This clone turned up a few times. CDR3 in amino acids: CASSRDISSNQPQHF. In DNA form, the CDR3 reads TGTGCCAGCAGTCGGGACATATCGAGCAATCAGCCCCAGCATTTT. The rearrangement links TRBV2 to TRBJ1-5; tentatively, D is TRBD1 (6 bases). This CDR3 is built from 15 residues. V was clipped by 5 bases and J by 1 base, with 12 bases between them. Germline CDR1 and CDR2: SNHLY and FYNNEI.

The chain is built from TRBV27 and TRBJ1-1; perhaps TRBD1 as D (6 bases). V was shortened by 0 bases and J by 2 bases, with 19 bases between the two germline ends. CDR1 and CDR2 from the germline V gene are MNHEY and SMNVEV (reference sequence). The CDR3 loop spans 18 amino acids. In DNA, the CDR3 is TGTGCCAGCAGTTTATCTGGGGGCGTGGGCAGGCTAAACACTGAAGCTTTCTTT. It translates to CASSLSGGVGRLNTEAFF.

The rearrangement joins TRBV30 to TRBJ1-4; D might be TRBD1 (5 bases). The CDR3 has 15 residues. The V gene's germline CDR1 is GTSNPN and CDR2 SVGIG (reference sequence). V lost 0 bases to trimming and J lost 2 bases, with 10 bases between them. As DNA, the CDR3 is TGTGCCTGGAGTGTACTGGCAGGGACTAATGAAAAACTGTTTTTT. This encodes CAWSVLAGTNEKLFF.